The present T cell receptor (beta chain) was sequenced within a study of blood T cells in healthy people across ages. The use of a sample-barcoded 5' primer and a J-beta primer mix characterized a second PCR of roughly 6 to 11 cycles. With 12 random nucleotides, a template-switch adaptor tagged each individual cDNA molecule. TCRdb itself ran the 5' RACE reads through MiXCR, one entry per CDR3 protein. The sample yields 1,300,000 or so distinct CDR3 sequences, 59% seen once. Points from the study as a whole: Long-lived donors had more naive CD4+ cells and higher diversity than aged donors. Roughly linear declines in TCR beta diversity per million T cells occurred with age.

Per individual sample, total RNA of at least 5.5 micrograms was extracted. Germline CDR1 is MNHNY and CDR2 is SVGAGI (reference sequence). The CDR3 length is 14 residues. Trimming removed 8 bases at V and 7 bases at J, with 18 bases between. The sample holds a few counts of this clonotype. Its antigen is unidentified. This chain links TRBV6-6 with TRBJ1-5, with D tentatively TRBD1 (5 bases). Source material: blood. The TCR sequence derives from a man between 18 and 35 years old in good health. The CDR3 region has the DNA TGTGCCAGCCAACGAGGTGGGGGATACCAGCCCCAGCATTTT. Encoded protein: CASQRGGGYQPQHF.